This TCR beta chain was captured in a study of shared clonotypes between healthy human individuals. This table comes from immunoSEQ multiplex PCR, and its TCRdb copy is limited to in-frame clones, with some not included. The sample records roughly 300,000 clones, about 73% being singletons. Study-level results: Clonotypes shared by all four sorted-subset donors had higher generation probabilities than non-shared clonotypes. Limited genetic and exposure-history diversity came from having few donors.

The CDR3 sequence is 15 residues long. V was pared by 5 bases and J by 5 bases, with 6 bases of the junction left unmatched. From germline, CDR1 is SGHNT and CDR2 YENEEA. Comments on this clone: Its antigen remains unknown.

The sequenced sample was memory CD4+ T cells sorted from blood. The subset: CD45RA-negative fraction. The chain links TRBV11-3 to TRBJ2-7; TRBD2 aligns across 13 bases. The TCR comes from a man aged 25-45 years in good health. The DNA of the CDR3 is TGTGCCAGCAGCCAAGGACTAGCGGGAGTAGACGAGCAGTACTTC. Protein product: CASSQGLAGVDEQYF.